The next 32 T cell receptor beta chains were all read from a single sample in a study of radiotherapy plus CTLA-4 blockade in lung cancer. Using immunoSEQ multiplex PCR, the repertoire was profiled, and TCRdb retains in-frame clones only, with some absent. The table includes about 45,000 clones, around 72% detected once. This specimen was peripheral blood, taken from a patient treated with radiotherapy plus ipilimumab. The receptors originated from a human donor with non-small cell lung cancer who had a complete response to radiotherapy plus ipilimumab.

CDR3 DNA sequence: TGTGCCAGCAGCCATAGGCTAGCGGGGGGGCAAAGCACAGATACGCAGTATTTT. Encoded protein: CASSHRLAGGQSTDTQYF. V is TRBV4-2 and J is TRBJ2-3; 12 positions agree with TRBD2. The CDR3 consists of 18 residues. After removal of 3 bases from V and 0 bases from J, the junction contained 7 bases not matched to a gene. Germline CDR1 reads LGHNA; CDR2 reads YNFKEQ.

The chain has TRBV5-1 and TRBJ1-2; the D is unclear. CDR1 is SGHRS, CDR2 YFSETQ, per germline. The CDR3 is made up of 14 amino acids. The V gene lost 5 bases and the J gene lost 7 bases, with 18 bases spanning the gap. The CDR3: CASSSGKGSSGYTF. CDR3 coding DNA: TGCGCCAGCAGTTCCGGGAAAGGTTCGAGTGGCTACACCTTC.

This chain connects TRBV4-3 to TRBJ1-4, with D uncertain. The CDR3 covers 16 residues. Germline values: CDR1 LGHNA, CDR2 YSLEER. The germline V and J ends were trimmed by 0 bases and 10 bases, with 18 bases remaining between them. The CDR3 coding sequence is TGCGCCAGCAGCCAAGAGTCCAGCATCCCATCGGGAAAACTGTTTTTT. Residues: CASSQESSIPSGKLFF.

This clone was detected once. This chain links TRBV19 with TRBJ1-2; the D is unclear. This CDR3 contains 15 residues. From germline, CDR1 is LNHDA and CDR2 SQIVND (reference sequence). Trimming took 1 base from V and 0 from J, leaving 9 bases between them. Here the CDR3 DNA reads TGTGCCAGTAGTATAGTGAGCACCTCTAACTATGGCTACACCTTC. Translation: CASSIVSTSNYGYTF.

The chain has TRBV5-6 and TRBJ1-2; D not resolved. The germline CDR1 and CDR2 sequences are SGHDT and YYEEEE. Deletions cut 2 bases from V and 8 bases from J, with 19 bases between. The CDR3 sequence is 15 residues long. The DNA for the CDR3 is TGTGCCAGCAGCTTAGTAAGGAGAGGAATTGGGGGCTACACCTTC. Encoded protein: CASSLVRRGIGGYTF.

The chain recombines TRBV11-2 with TRBJ1-2; no clear D gene. CDR3 size: 13 residues. CDR1 is SGHAT, CDR2 FQNNGV, per germline. Trimming removed 3 bases at V and 7 bases at J, with 12 bases between. CDR3 protein: CASSLTSSGGYTF. In nucleotides, the CDR3 is TGTGCCAGCAGCTTGACCAGCTCGGGTGGCTACACCTTC.

The chain couples TRBV19 to TRBJ1-1; TRBD1 aligns across 8 bases. CDR1 LNHDA and CDR2 SQIVND come from the germline V gene (reference sequence). This CDR3 spans 13 amino acids. Trimming at V came to 3 bases and at J to 8 bases, leaving 5 bases not matched to a gene. This CDR3 reads CASSIGQGGEAFF. DNA of the CDR3: TGTGCCAGTAGTATTGGACAGGGTGGCGAAGCTTTCTTT. Looking up the rest from reference TRBV19 and TRBJ1-1 gives the full variable domain: DGGITQSPKYLFRKEGQNVTLSCEQNLNHDAMYWYRQDPGQGLRLIYYSQIVNDFQKGDIAEGYSVSREKKESFPLTVTSAQKNPTAFYLCASSIGQGGEAFFGQGTRLTVV.

The genes are TRBV28 and TRBJ1-2; D is unresolved. Germline CDR1 reads MDHEN; CDR2 reads SYDVKM. There are 12 residues in the CDR3. Trimming cost V 0 bases and J 8 bases, with 7 bases left between them. The CDR3, as DNA: TGTGCCAGCAGTTTATGGGGGAGCGGCTACACCTTC. Protein sequence: CASSLWGSGYTF.

This clone has just a few counts. The chain has TRBV10-3 and TRBJ2-5, with no clear D. Germline lookup yields CDR1 ENHRY and CDR2 SYGVKD. This CDR3 is 12 amino acids long. V gave up 8 bases and J gave up 7 bases, with 14 bases separating them. The CDR3 region is CAIAGSAGTQYF. The CDR3 DNA reads TGTGCCATCGCCGGGTCCGCCGGGACCCAGTACTTC.

The chain is built from TRBV27 and TRBJ2-7; 10 bases fit TRBD2. Germline trimming cut 2 bases from V and 2 bases from J; bases unmatched to any gene: 9. The CDR3 has 17 amino acids. Germline CDR1 reads MNHEY; CDR2 reads SMNVEV (reference sequence). Here the CDR3 DNA reads TGTGCCAGCAGTTTACTAAGCGGGAGGGCCGGACCCTACGAGCAGTACTTC. This translates into CASSLLSGRAGPYEQYF.

The chain uses TRBV28 and TRBJ2-5, with a possible D match to TRBD2 (5 bases). The CDR3 length is 14 residues. Trimming removed 3 bases at V and 4 bases at J, with 12 bases between. CDR1 MDHEN and CDR2 SYDVKM come from the germline V gene. CDR3 residues: CASSFLGGGETQYF. The CDR3 DNA sequence: TGTGCCAGCAGTTTTCTCGGTGGAGGAGAGACCCAGTACTTC.

This clone was counted a few times. The V gene is TRBV29-1, the J gene TRBJ2-3; 11 bases are a match to TRBD2. Per the germline V gene, CDR1 is SQVTM and CDR2 is ANQGSEA. The CDR3 contains 15 residues. With 4 bases clipped from V and 4 bases from J, the junction kept 7 bases outside the gene matches. In DNA form, the CDR3 reads TGCAGCGTTGGGCCGGGACTAGCGGTCCCAGATACGCAGTATTTT. Translated, it gives CSVGPGLAVPDTQYF.

There are a few counts of this clone. CDR3 coding DNA: TGTGCCAGTACAGGACAGGGGGAAAGGAATTCACCCCTCCACTTT. This sequence encodes CASTGQGERNSPLHF. V is TRBV19 and J is TRBJ1-6; TRBD1 matches at 10 bases. Losses at the gene ends were 7 bases for V and 7 bases for J; bases not matched to a gene: 7. Germline V gene data show CDR1 as LNHDA and CDR2 as SQIVND (reference sequence). This CDR3 region has 15 residues.

The chain links TRBV19 to TRBJ2-4; D perhaps matches TRBD2 (5 bases). The CDR3 loop spans 16 amino acids. V lost 5 bases and J lost 1, with 15 bases in between. In germline, CDR1 is LNHDA, CDR2 SQIVND (reference sequence). The CDR3 sequence: CASSVWSGVAKNIQYF. In DNA, the CDR3 is TGTGCCAGTAGTGTTTGGTCCGGGGTCGCCAAAAACATTCAGTACTTC.

The chain uses TRBV11-2 and TRBJ2-1; 7 bases fit TRBD2. Germline V gives CDR1 SGHAT, CDR2 FQNNGV. V lost 8 bases, J lost 9 bases, and 13 bases stayed unmatched. The CDR3 spans 14 residues. DNA of the CDR3: TGTGCCAGCCTGGGAGGGAGGGCCTATGCTGAGCAGTTCTTC. This codes for CASLGGRAYAEQFF.

J is TRBJ1-1 and V is TRBV7-2; maybe TRBD1 (5 bases). V was trimmed by 8 bases and J by 11 bases, leaving 18 bases between them. The CDR3 has 12 amino acids. The germline V gene encodes CDR1 SGHTA and CDR2 FQGNSA. The CDR3 nucleotides are TGTGCCAGCGGCCGGCGGGGGGAATTGGCTTTCTTT. Its translation: CASGRRGELAFF.

The chain carries TRBV5-5 and TRBJ1-2; a possible D gene is TRBD1 (6 bases). Germline V gene sequence: CDR1 SGHKS, CDR2 YYEKEE (reference sequence). The CDR3 length is 14 residues. V was shortened by 2 bases and J by 4 bases, with 12 bases between the two germline ends. The CDR3 region has the DNA TGTGCCAGCAGCTTAGGTGCAGGGGTCTATGGCTACACCTTC. It encodes CASSLGAGVYGYTF.

The V call is TRBV7-2, the J call TRBJ2-2, with 8 bases that match TRBD1. The junction had 2 bases not matched to a gene; V was cut back by 5 bases and J by 0 bases. CDR1 is SGHTA and CDR2 is FQGNSA in the germline V gene. This CDR3 has 15 amino acids. CDR3 in DNA: TGTGCCAGCAGCCGACAGGGGCCGAACACCGGGGAGCTGTTTTTT. This sequence encodes CASSRQGPNTGELFF.

This clone was detected only a few times. This chain joins TRBV30 and TRBJ1-1; D not certain. Germline lookup yields CDR1 GTSNPN and CDR2 SVGIG (reference sequence). Trimming removed 0 bases from V and 8 bases from J, with 7 bases in between. This CDR3 is built from 11 residues. CDR3 amino acids: CAWSVSQEAFF. CDR3 sequence (DNA): TGTGCCTGGAGTGTGAGTCAAGAAGCTTTCTTT.

The chain is built from TRBV19 and TRBJ2-1, with D tentatively TRBD1 (6 bases). The CDR3 is 14 amino acids. Trimming pared 4 bases from V and 9 bases from J, leaving 16 bases between. Per the germline V gene, CDR1 is LNHDA and CDR2 is SQIVND (reference sequence). The CDR3 loop reads CASSTNRARSEQFF. CDR3 DNA: TGTGCCAGTAGTACAAACAGGGCCCGCAGTGAGCAGTTCTTC. Full variable domain (remainder filled in from reference TRBV19 and TRBJ2-1): DGGITQSPKYLFRKEGQNVTLSCEQNLNHDAMYWYRQDPGQGLRLIYYSQIVNDFQKGDIAEGYSVSREKKESFPLTVTSAQKNPTAFYLCASSTNRARSEQFFGPGTRLTVL.

The rearrangement joins TRBV6-5 to TRBJ1-3; perhaps TRBD1 as D (5 bases). The germline CDR1 and CDR2 sequences are MNHEY and SVGAGI. V lost 8 bases to trimming and J lost 1 base, with 12 bases between them. The CDR3 spans 14 residues. For the CDR3, the DNA is TGTGCCAGCGGACTCGGGGGGTCTGGAAACACCATATATTTT. This encodes CASGLGGSGNTIYF.

The genes are TRBV7-6 and TRBJ2-3; no reliable D call. The CDR3 runs to 13 residues. The V end lost 5 bases, the J end lost 4 bases, and 10 bases lay between the germline ends. Germline-derived CDR1 and CDR2 are SGHVS and FNYEAQ. For the CDR3, the DNA is TGTGCCAGCAGCCCCCCCTCTGCAGATACGCAGTATTTT. This encodes CASSPPSADTQYF.

This clone appeared once. The V gene is TRBV6-4, the J gene TRBJ2-1; TRBD2 aligns across 10 bases. Trimming took 4 bases from V and 8 from J; bases not matched to a gene: 5. CDR3 size: 14 residues. Looked up from germline, CDR1 is MRHNA and CDR2 is SNTAGT. The CDR3 region is CASSVSGGRHEQFF. The CDR3 region has the DNA TGTGCCAGCAGTGTTAGCGGGGGGCGTCATGAGCAGTTCTTC.

This clone was picked up one time. J is TRBJ1-3 and V is TRBV5-6; 8 bases map to TRBD1. The trim removed 1 base at V and 3 bases at J, leaving 6 bases unmatched. The CDR3 totals 16 residues. Germline loops: CDR1 SGHDT, CDR2 YYEEEE. The CDR3 is CASSLLGQGIGNTIYF. In DNA, the CDR3 is TGTGCCAGCAGCTTGTTAGGACAGGGAATTGGAAACACCATATATTTT. Full variable domain (remainder filled in from reference TRBV5-6 and TRBJ1-3): DAGVTQSPTHLIKTRGQQVTLRCSPKSGHDTVSWYQQALGQGPQFIFQYYEEEERQRGNFPDRFSGHQFPNYSSELNVNALLLGDSALYLCASSLLGQGIGNTIYFGEGSWLTVV.

This clone was picked up a small number of times. The chain links TRBV6-6 to TRBJ2-2; perhaps TRBD2 as D (7 bases). The CDR3 has 12 residues. The germline CDR1 and CDR2 sequences are MNHNY and SVGAGI (reference sequence). The germline V and J ends were trimmed by 7 bases and 15 bases, with 18 bases remaining between them. The CDR3 coding sequence is TGTGCCAGCACCCCCTATAGAGGGGGGGTGTTTTTT. It translates to CASTPYRGGVFF.

This clone came up a few times. The J gene is TRBJ2-7, the V gene TRBV10-3, with D perhaps matching TRBD1 (5 bases). V was trimmed by 3 bases and J by 3 bases, leaving 15 bases between them. Germline V gene sequence: CDR1 ENHRY, CDR2 SYGVKD. The CDR3 covers 15 residues. The CDR3 spells CAISDATVVNYEQYF. DNA of the CDR3: TGTGCCATCAGTGATGCGACAGTGGTTAACTACGAGCAGTACTTC.

This sequence joins TRBV9 and TRBJ2-5, with D perhaps matching TRBD1 (5 bases). The CDR3 contains 17 residues. The V gene lost 0 bases and the J gene lost 2 bases, with 17 bases spanning the gap. CDR1 and CDR2 from the germline V gene are SGDLS and YYNGEE. In nucleotides, the CDR3 is TGTGCCAGCAGCGTAGATGGTGGTAGACAGATACAAGAGACCCAGTACTTC. Translation gives CASSVDGGRQIQETQYF.

The chain uses TRBV7-9 and TRBJ1-1; 11 nucleotides agree with TRBD1. CDR3 length: 18 residues. The V gene's germline CDR1 is SEHNR and CDR2 FQNEAQ (reference sequence). V gave up 5 bases and J gave up 4 bases; unmatched junction bases: 15. CDR3 in amino acids: CASSPYTGTGGKSTEAFF. The CDR3, as DNA: TGTGCCAGCAGCCCCTACACCGGGACAGGGGGAAAGAGCACTGAAGCTTTCTTT.

The chain carries TRBV6-5 and TRBJ1-6; tentatively, D is TRBD1 (5 bases). Trimming pared 7 bases from V and 10 bases from J, leaving 17 bases between. This CDR3 is 14 amino acids long. Per the germline V gene, CDR1 is MNHEY and CDR2 is SVGAGI. CDR3 in amino acids: CASNRNRPGSPLHF. The DNA of the CDR3 is TGTGCCAGCAACAGAAACAGGCCCGGGTCACCCCTCCACTTT.

The chain recombines TRBV2 with TRBJ2-1; a possible D gene is TRBD2 (5 bases). This CDR3 contains 15 residues. Trimming shortened V by 6 bases and J by 2 bases, and 14 bases separated the two germline ends. The germline V gene encodes CDR1 SNHLY and CDR2 FYNNEI. This chain's CDR3 is CASRTEAGPYNEQFF. The CDR3 nucleotides read TGTGCCAGCAGAACGGAGGCAGGACCCTACAATGAGCAGTTCTTC.

V is TRBV7-9 and J is TRBJ1-1, with D maybe TRBD1 (5 bases). The CDR3 length is 11 residues. Trimming took 11 bases from V and 4 from J, leaving 11 bases between them. The germline V gene has CDR1 SEHNR and CDR2 FQNEAQ (reference sequence). The CDR3 loop reads CAAGGGTEAFF. DNA for the CDR3: TGTGCCGCCGGGGGGGGCACTGAAGCTTTCTTT.

The J gene is TRBJ1-1, the V gene TRBV6-6, with D possibly matching TRBD1 (5 bases). The germline CDR1 and CDR2 sequences are MNHNY and SVGAGI (reference sequence). The CDR3 length is 12 residues. V lost 9 bases to trimming and J lost 6 bases, with 14 bases between them. DNA for the CDR3: TGTGCCAGTTCGTGGGGCGTACCTGAAGCTTTCTTT. Its protein is CASSWGVPEAFF.